This T cell receptor (beta chain) was sequenced for a study of T cells in Graves' hyperthyroidism and ophthalmopathy. Reasons for excluding patients were uncontrolled infection, other autoimmune disease, pregnancy or lactation. RNA transcripts yielded amplified TCR beta CDR3 regions. Researchers ran a first-round RT-PCR on the TCR CDR3 using the HTBI primer set. TCRdb re-derived calls from the multiplex PCR reads in MiXCR, one entry per CDR3 protein. The table has under 450,000 distinct CDR3 sequences, less than 15% seen once; the top ten hold less than 25%. CDR3 length equals 15 residues. Germline CDR1 is MNHNS and CDR2 is SASEGT. In the case of this clonotype: Sequence at one end of the junction differs from germline and may be a read error.

Sequenced material: blood. The source of this sequence is a man between 25 and 39 years old with Graves' hyperthyroidism that later progressed to Graves' ophthalmopathy. This chain links TRBV6-1 with TRBJ1-5; 9 positions agree with TRBD1. The DNA of the CDR3 is TGTACCAGCAGAACGACAGGGGGAAGCAATCAGCCCCAGCATTTT. Its protein product is CTSRTTGGSNQPQHF.